The 29 T cell receptor beta chains below all came from one sample that was sequenced in a study of response to subunit inactivated influenza vaccine. TCRdb used MiXCR to reprocess the RT-PCR reads, holding one entry per CDR3 protein. Among around 650,000 distinct CDR3 sequences, 15% to 17% were seen once, and the ten largest hold around a tenth. This specimen consisted of PBMCs from blood, obtained about 13 days after vaccination. These receptors originate from a man aged 45-65 years who received an inactivated influenza vaccine.

The chain employs TRBV29-1 and TRBJ2-5, with 7 positions matching TRBD2. V dropped 6 bases and J dropped 4; count of bases not matched to a gene: 5. CDR1 and CDR2 from the germline V gene are SQVTM and ANQGSEA. The CDR3 sequence is 12 residues long. In DNA form, the CDR3 reads TGCAGCGTCAAGGGCGGGGGAGAGACCCAGTACTTC. As protein: CSVKGGGETQYF.

V and J are TRBV7-2 and TRBJ2-5; 15 nucleotides align to TRBD2. The CDR3 sequence is 17 residues long. Trimming took 4 bases from V and 5 from J; bases not matched to a gene: 8. Germline CDR1 and CDR2: SGHTA and FQGNSA. CDR3 residues: CASSSRTSGGAGETQYF. The DNA for the CDR3 is TGTGCCAGCAGCTCCAGGACTAGCGGGGGGGCCGGGGAGACCCAGTACTTC. Filled out from reference TRBV7-2 and TRBJ2-5, the complete variable domain reads GAGVSQSPSNKVTEKGKDVELRCDPISGHTALYWYRQSLGQGLEFLIYFQGNSAPDKSGLPSDRFSAERTGGSVSTLTIQRTQQEDSAVYLCASSSRTSGGAGETQYFGPGTRLLVL.

This sequence joins TRBV15 and TRBJ1-4; perhaps TRBD1 as D (6 bases). Trimming shortened V by 1 base and J by 0 bases, and 6 bases separated the two germline ends. CDR1 LNHNV and CDR2 YYDKDF come from the germline V gene (reference sequence). The CDR3 consists of 15 residues. The CDR3 is CATSRGQATNEKLFF. The CDR3 DNA reads TGTGCCACCAGCAGAGGACAGGCAACTAATGAAAAACTGTTTTTT.

This clonotype was found a few times. This chain links TRBV10-3 with TRBJ2-3, with D perhaps being TRBD1 or TRBD2 (6 bases each). The CDR3 has 15 amino acids. Trimming removed 6 bases at V and 0 bases at J, with 13 bases between. CDR1 is ENHRY and CDR2 is SYGVKD in the germline V gene. The CDR3 loop is CAIRPWGASTDTQYF. Written as DNA, the CDR3 is TGTGCCATCAGGCCTTGGGGGGCTAGCACAGATACGCAGTATTTT.

This clonotype was detected only a few times. This chain joins TRBV11-2 and TRBJ2-7, with TRBD1 matching over 9 bases. This CDR3 is 15 amino acids long. The germline V gene has CDR1 SGHAT and CDR2 FQNNGV. V lost 5 bases and J lost 3; bases outside the gene matches: 8. The CDR3 region has the DNA TGTGCCAGCAGCGTAGGCCGGGACAGGGTCTACGAGCAGTACTTC. Its protein product is CASSVGRDRVYEQYF. The complete variable domain, with remaining parts taken from reference TRBV11-2 and TRBJ2-7, reads EAGVAQSPRYKIIEKRQSVAFWCNPISGHATLYWYQQILGQGPKLLIQFQNNGVVDDSQLPKDRFSAERLKGVDSTLKIQPAKLEDSAVYLCASSVGRDRVYEQYFGPGTRLTVT.

This clonotype was observed a handful of times. CDR3 protein: CASTSAGSPGETQYF. The CDR3 region has the DNA TGTGCCAGCACCTCGGCGGGGTCCCCGGGGGAGACCCAGTACTTC. This chain links TRBV2 with TRBJ2-5, with a weak D call TRBD2 (6 bases). Trimming left V 7 bases short and J 5 bases short, with 20 bases between. Germline CDR1 SNHLY, CDR2 FYNNEI. The CDR3 loop spans 15 amino acids.

Points on this clonotype: One junction end does not reproduce the germline sequence, and a read error may be involved. The chain couples TRBV7-2 to TRBJ2-7, with TRBD2 as a possible D gene (6 bases). Germline CDR1 and CDR2: SGHTA and FQGNSA. The CDR3 spans 15 residues. CDR3 coding DNA: TGTGCCAGCAGCTTAGAAGGCGGGATGAAGTACGAGCATTACTTC. It encodes CASSLEGGMKYEHYF.

The chain is built from TRBV7-9 and TRBJ2-7, with D possibly matching TRBD2 (6 bases). The germline gives CDR1 SEHNR, CDR2 FQNEAQ (reference sequence). Trimming shortened V by 5 bases and J by 5 bases, and 13 bases separated the two germline ends. The CDR3 covers 13 residues. CDR3 DNA: TGTGCCAGCAGCCGGGACTTGAACCACGAGCAGTACTTC. Translating gives CASSRDLNHEQYF.

This chain links TRBV5-1 with TRBJ1-1; no clear D. Germline CDR1 reads SGHRS; CDR2 reads YFSETQ. V gave up 1 base and J gave up 4 bases, with 17 bases separating them. The CDR3 extends over 16 amino acids. CDR3 amino acids: CASSLPGKGGSTEAFF. CDR3 coding DNA: TGCGCCAGCAGCTTGCCCGGTAAGGGCGGTAGCACTGAAGCTTTCTTT.

This clonotype came up a few times. The chain is built from TRBV19 and TRBJ2-3; 9 nucleotides match TRBD1. Germline CDR1 and CDR2: LNHDA and SQIVND (reference sequence). This CDR3 comprises 16 residues. With V trimmed by 5 bases and J by 4 bases, 10 bases remained unmatched. CDR3 region: CASSQDRGSSPDTQYF. In DNA form, the CDR3 reads TGTGCCAGTAGTCAAGACAGGGGGAGCTCCCCAGATACGCAGTATTTT.

The sample holds a few counts of this clonotype. V and J are TRBV27 and TRBJ2-7, with D hard to call. This CDR3 is built from 14 residues. Germline CDR1 is MNHEY and CDR2 is SMNVEV (reference sequence). V lost 2 bases and J 1 base, leaving 9 bases between the germline ends. The CDR3 region has the DNA TGTGCCAGCAGTTTAAGGCCCCTTTCCTACGAGCAGTACTTC. Protein: CASSLRPLSYEQYF.

About this clonotype itself: Sequence at one end of the junction differs from germline and may be a read error. This chain links TRBV5-1 with TRBJ2-7, with TRBD1 matching over 12 bases. The CDR3 is 16 residues long. Germline V gene lookup returns CDR1 SGHRS and CDR2 YFSETQ. CDR3 sequence reads: CTSSLSPGQGAREQYF. The DNA of the CDR3 is TGCACCAGCAGCTTGTCCCCGGGACAGGGGGCGCGGGAGCAGTACTTC. Variable domain in full (rest from reference TRBV5-1 and TRBJ2-7): KAGVTQTPRYLIKTRGQQVTLSCSPISGHRSVSWYQQTPGQGLQFLFEYFSETQRNKGNFPGRFSGRQFSNSRSEMNVSTLELGDSALYLCTSSLSPGQGAREQYFGPGTRLTVT.

The chain has TRBV5-4 and TRBJ2-2; maybe TRBD1 (6 bases). Germline V gene lookup returns CDR1 SGHNT and CDR2 YYREEE (reference sequence). V was trimmed by 4 bases and J by 5 bases, leaving 18 bases between them. This CDR3 is built from 16 residues. CDR3 bases: TGTGCCAGCAGCCGAATTATACAGGGCCAAACCGGGGAGCTGTTTTTT. Translating it yields CASSRIIQGQTGELFF.

This clonotype was counted only a few times. The gene calls are TRBV29-1 and TRBJ2-7, with D unclear. Trimming shortened V by 0 bases and J by 3 bases, and 3 bases separated the two germline ends. The germline CDR1 and CDR2 sequences are SQVTM and ANQGSEA. This CDR3 has 11 residues. The chain's CDR3 is CSVEENYEQYF. The CDR3 region has the DNA TGCAGCGTTGAAGAGAACTACGAGCAGTACTTC.

This clonotype was seen at least ten times. In DNA form, the CDR3 reads TGTGCCAGCAGTTCCCGGACTAGCGGGGCCGGGGAGCTGTTTTTT. Translation gives CASSSRTSGAGELFF. V and J are TRBV12-3 or TRBV12-4 and TRBJ2-2, with 12 bases lining up with TRBD2. The CDR3 covers 15 residues. The junction had 3 bases not matched to a gene; V was cut back by 4 bases and J by 6 bases.

The V call is TRBV6-5, the J call TRBJ1-2; D not certain. This CDR3 has 13 amino acids. V was trimmed by 2 bases and J by 8 bases, leaving 12 bases between them. Germline-derived CDR1 and CDR2 are MNHEY and SVGAGI. CDR3 bases: TGTGCCAGCAGTTACGGAGGGTTTGAGGGCTACACCTTC. Its translation: CASSYGGFEGYTF.

The chain recombines TRBV29-1 with TRBJ2-4; D remains unclear. Germline lookup yields CDR1 SQVTM and CDR2 ANQGSEA. CDR3 length equals 12 residues. V lost 7 bases and J lost 0, with 7 bases in between. CDR3 sequence (DNA): TGCAGCGCGTGGATAGCCAAAAACATTCAGTACTTC. Encoded protein: CSAWIAKNIQYF.

This clonotype appeared a few times. The genes are TRBV12-3 or TRBV12-4 and TRBJ2-7; a weak D match, TRBD2 (5 bases). This CDR3 comprises 15 residues. V lost 1 base, J lost 0 bases, and 10 bases lay in between. The CDR3 loop reads CASSLGIRDSYEQYF. In nucleotides, the CDR3 is TGTGCCAGCAGTTTAGGAATTCGGGACTCCTACGAGCAGTACTTC.

This clonotype was recorded only once. The chain uses TRBV5-1 and TRBJ2-5; TRBD2 might be the D (7 bases). V was cut by 0 bases and J by 4 bases, with 16 bases left in between. CDR1 is SGHRS and CDR2 is YFSETQ in the germline V gene. There are 16 residues in the CDR3. The CDR3: CASSLAPGGVTETQYF. The CDR3 region has the DNA TGCGCCAGCAGCTTGGCCCCGGGGGGCGTTACAGAGACCCAGTACTTC.

V gene TRBV28 combines with J gene TRBJ2-5; 12 nucleotides agree with TRBD2. CDR3 length equals 17 residues. In germline, CDR1 is MDHEN, CDR2 SYDVKM. With 5 bases clipped from V and 3 bases from J, the junction kept 10 bases outside the gene matches. CDR3 protein: CASSPPGLAGPKETQYF. The DNA for the CDR3 is TGTGCCAGCAGTCCCCCGGGACTAGCGGGTCCGAAAGAGACCCAGTACTTC.

The V gene is TRBV12-3 or TRBV12-4, the J gene TRBJ2-5; unclear D gene. V was shortened by 6 bases and J by 4 bases, with 9 bases between the two germline ends. This CDR3 contains 12 residues. DNA for the CDR3: TGTGCCAGCAGCCAGACAAGAGAGACCCAGTACTTC. Its protein product is CASSQTRETQYF.

This clonotype has a handful of counts. This chain uses TRBV25-1 with TRBJ2-3; either TRBD1 or TRBD2 may supply D (7 bases each). CDR1 and CDR2 (germline): MGHDK, SYGVNS. With 5 bases removed from V and 6 bases from J, the gap between germline ends came to 15 bases. The CDR3 spans 14 residues. Written as DNA, the CDR3 is TGTGCCAGCAGTCCAGGGGGGGGTGTGGATACGCAGTATTTT. Protein product: CASSPGGGVDTQYF.

V is TRBV7-2 and J is TRBJ1-2; 7 bases align to TRBD1. Germline V gives CDR1 SGHTA, CDR2 FQGNSA. Trimming took 5 bases from V and 3 from J; bases not matched to a gene: 9. The CDR3 covers 15 residues. For the CDR3, the DNA is TGTGCCAGCAGCAACAGGGGAGGAGGCGACTATGGCTACACCTTC. The encoded protein is CASSNRGGGDYGYTF.

There are a few counts of this clonotype. The chain couples TRBV29-1 to TRBJ2-7, with D possibly matching TRBD1 (6 bases). Germline values: CDR1 SQVTM, CDR2 ANQGSEA. The germline V and J ends were trimmed by 6 bases and 3 bases, with 12 bases remaining between them. The CDR3 is made up of 12 amino acids. CDR3 coding DNA: TGCAGCGTGGAGGACAGCTACTACGAGCAGTACTTC. Translation gives CSVEDSYYEQYF.

This clonotype was counted between two and nine times. The chain uses TRBV24-1 and TRBJ1-1, with D hard to call. V was cut by 7 bases and J by 3 bases, with 8 bases left in between. Germline values: CDR1 KGHDR, CDR2 SFDVKD. CDR3 length: 12 residues. The CDR3 loop is CATRAQDTEAFF. The DNA for the CDR3 is TGTGCCACCAGGGCGCAGGACACTGAAGCTTTCTTT.

The rearrangement links TRBV6-2 or TRBV6-3 to TRBJ2-5; D gene ambiguous. CDR3 size: 16 residues. Deletions cut 5 bases from V and 5 bases from J, with 21 bases between. Germline V lookup: CDR1 MNHEY, CDR2 SVGEGT. The CDR3 here is CASSTSARRLGETQYF. As DNA, the CDR3 is TGTGCCAGCAGTACCTCGGCGCGGCGTTTGGGGGAGACCCAGTACTTC.

The chain combines TRBV30 with TRBJ2-7; possibly TRBD1 for D (6 bases). CDR3 length: 15 residues. From germline, CDR1 is GTSNPN and CDR2 SVGIG (reference sequence). V was shortened by 1 base and J by 0 bases, with 13 bases between the two germline ends. This CDR3 is CAWSEKGVSSYEQYF. The DNA for the CDR3 is TGTGCCTGGAGTGAAAAGGGGGTAAGCTCCTACGAGCAGTACTTC.

This chain links TRBV29-1 with TRBJ2-5; D unresolved. There are 11 residues in the CDR3. Germline V gene lookup returns CDR1 SQVTM and CDR2 ANQGSEA. CDR3 loop: CSVLIQETQYF. CDR3 sequence (DNA): TGCAGTGTTTTAATCCAAGAGACCCAGTACTTC.

The J gene is TRBJ1-4, the V gene TRBV5-1; D is unclear. The length of the CDR3 is 13 residues. The germline V gene encodes CDR1 SGHRS and CDR2 YFSETQ. V lost 4 bases and J 3 bases, leaving 7 bases between the germline ends. CDR3 protein: CASSPFSNEKLFF. For the CDR3, the DNA is TGCGCCAGCAGCCCCTTTTCTAATGAAAAACTGTTTTTT. Using reference TRBV5-1 and TRBJ1-4 for the parts outside the CDR3, the full variable domain is KAGVTQTPRYLIKTRGQQVTLSCSPISGHRSVSWYQQTPGQGLQFLFEYFSETQRNKGNFPGRFSGRQFSNSRSEMNVSTLELGDSALYLCASSPFSNEKLFFGSGTQLSVL.